This TCR beta chain was identified in a study of cytomegalovirus exposure and HLA in healthy donors. In regard to this clone: Its cognate antigen is unknown.

Whole-study results and caveats: Among the CMV-associated chains, three were confirmed in vitro as specific for CMV antigens.

Per germline, CDR1 MNHNY and CDR2 SVGAGI (reference sequence). V shed 4 bases and J shed 2 bases, with 10 bases lying between them. There are 14 residues in the CDR3. TCRdb's copy holds only in-frame clones and misses some; the assay was immunoSEQ multiplex PCR. The sample gives 110,000 or so clones, more than 85% of which show up once; around 4.5% is in the top ten. The chain uses TRBV6-6 and TRBJ2-3; TRBD2 is a possible D gene (6 bases). Sequences were obtained from PBMCs. The sequence came from a man aged 18-30 years in good health and CMV-seropositive. CDR3 in amino acids: CASSLRLDTDTQYF. The CDR3 DNA follows: TGTGCCAGCAGTTTAAGACTAGACACAGATACGCAGTATTTT.